One TCR beta chain is described in this entry. The method was immunoSEQ multiplex PCR; TCRdb's version includes in-frame clones alone and lacks a portion of them. The repertoire holds 400,000 to 450,000 clones, with about 92% as singletons. This specimen comes from a study of blood T cell repertoires in COVID-19. Germline values: CDR1 SGHRS, CDR2 YFSETQ. The V end was cut by 1 base, the J end by 6 bases, with 17 bases between. The CDR3 loop spans 15 amino acids. The specimen sequenced was PBMCs or T cells enriched from blood (not recorded which). V usage is TRBV5-1 and J usage is TRBJ2-7; a possible D gene is TRBD1 (5 bases). The receptor was isolated from a man aged 18 to 30 who had recovered from COVID-19. DNA of the CDR3: TGCGCCAGCAGCTTGCTGGCAGGGTCTCTTTCCGAGCAGTACTTC. Encoded protein: CASSLLAGSLSEQYF.